This T cell receptor (beta chain) was recorded in a study of tissue T cells after allogeneic stem cell transplantation. General study results and limits: Across patients, clones rarely overlapped, yet motif clusters were shared tissue-specifically. Alloreactivity or antigen specificity of tissue TCRs was not determined; some clones might be host cells.

CDR1 is SGHRS and CDR2 is YFSETQ in the germline V gene. The ends were cut back, 3 bases at V and 7 bases at J, with 17 bases in the middle. The CDR3 loop spans 14 amino acids. CDR3 sequences, V/J genes, frequencies and template counts came from survey-depth TCRbeta sequencing. The method was immunoSEQ multiplex PCR; TCRdb's version includes in-frame clones alone and lacks a portion of them. Of some 10,000 clones listed, just over 65% were seen once; the top ten hold approximately 24%. For this clone: The antigen remains unidentified.

Comparators were a few non-transplant cancer patients without known GI disease. This clonotype was sampled from a male donor at least 60 years old with lung cancer. This specimen was tissue from the stomach, taken at autopsy. The rearrangement uses TRBV5-1 and TRBJ2-7; D might be TRBD1 (6 bases). Here the CDR3 reads CASSSGQTNMEQYF. The CDR3 bases are TGCGCCAGCAGCTCTGGACAGACTAACATGGAGCAGTACTTC.